The 30 T cell receptor beta chains below were found in one sample sequenced in a study of cytomegalovirus exposure and HLA in healthy donors. Vbeta (60) and Jbeta (13) primers were used in the PCR. Some clones are missing from TCRdb's copy, which holds only in-frame ones; the method was immunoSEQ multiplex PCR. The sample has approximately 150,000 clones; about 70% are singletons. Sequenced input: PBMCs. The receptors originated from a male donor in good health and CMV-seronegative.

The chain is built from TRBV19 and TRBJ2-7; D possibly corresponds to TRBD1 (7 bases). Germline V CDR1 and CDR2: LNHDA, SQIVND (reference sequence). V lost 9 bases and J 3 bases, leaving 21 bases between the germline ends. The CDR3 consists of 15 residues. The CDR3 DNA sequence: TGTGCCAGCGCCCCCCGACAGGGCGGGAACTACGAGCAGTACTTC. Amino acid sequence: CASAPRQGGNYEQYF.

The chain uses TRBV28 and TRBJ2-1; 8 bases line up with TRBD2. In germline, CDR1 is MDHEN, CDR2 SYDVKM. CDR3 length: 19 residues. Germline trimming cut 5 bases from V and 7 bases from J; bases unmatched to any gene: 22. DNA for the CDR3: TGTGCCAGCAGTCGGTTAGGCCCCCTAGAAGCGGGAGAGGTGAATGAGCAGTTCTTC. As protein: CASSRLGPLEAGEVNEQFF.

The J gene is TRBJ1-1, the V gene TRBV19; D not certain. Between the trimmed V and J ends, which lost 2 bases and 3 bases, there was a span of 13 bases. Germline CDR1 LNHDA, CDR2 SQIVND (reference sequence). This CDR3 has 15 amino acids. The CDR3 spells CASSILRRGDTEAFF. The CDR3 DNA reads TGTGCCAGTAGTATATTGCGTCGCGGAGACACTGAAGCTTTCTTT. Looking up the rest from reference TRBV19 and TRBJ1-1 gives the full variable domain: DGGITQSPKYLFRKEGQNVTLSCEQNLNHDAMYWYRQDPGQGLRLIYYSQIVNDFQKGDIAEGYSVSREKKESFPLTVTSAQKNPTAFYLCASSILRRGDTEAFFGQGTRLTVV.

This rearrangement joins TRBV11-2 to TRBJ2-5; 9 nucleotides line up with TRBD2. The CDR3 extends over 16 amino acids. The junction had 7 bases not matched to a gene; V was cut back by 1 base and J by 4 bases. The germline CDR1 and CDR2 sequences are SGHAT and FQNNGV. CDR3 coding DNA: TGTGCCAGCAGCTTAGGATTTAGCGGGGGAGGAGAGACCCAGTACTTC. It specifies CASSLGFSGGGETQYF.

The rearrangement links TRBV4-1 to TRBJ1-6; the D is unclear. Per germline, CDR1 MGHRA and CDR2 YSYEKL. The CDR3 runs to 16 residues. Trimming stripped 6 bases from V and 9 bases from J, with 21 bases between. The CDR3 protein is CASSLLIHGRGSPLHF. For the CDR3, the DNA is TGCGCCAGCAGTCTTCTCATTCACGGGCGGGGTTCACCCCTCCACTTT.

The genes are TRBV12-2 and TRBJ1-2; the table gives TRBD1 as D, unverified against the DNA. TRBV12-2 corresponds to a pseudogene. The CDR3 spans 17 residues. The CDR3 nucleotides read TGTGCAAGTCGCTCCTTAGTCAGGTCTAAAGCTAACTATGGCTACACCTTC. This translates into CASRSLVRSKANYGYTF.

This chain links TRBV28 with TRBJ2-7; TRBD1 might be the D (5 bases). The germline V gene has CDR1 MDHEN and CDR2 SYDVKM. CDR3 length: 12 amino acids. Trimming left V 5 bases short and J 4 bases short, with 9 bases between. CDR3 nucleotides: TGTGCCAGCAGTCCACAGGCTTACGAGCAGTACTTC. Encoded protein: CASSPQAYEQYF.

This clone has just a few counts. This chain joins TRBV6-4 and TRBJ2-1, with D possibly matching TRBD1 (6 bases). The CDR3 length is 16 residues. Germline loops: CDR1 MRHNA, CDR2 SNTAGT. Trimming pared 4 bases from V and 8 bases from J, leaving 21 bases between. CDR3 sequence: CASSASVGASRDEQFF. The CDR3 DNA follows: TGTGCCAGCAGTGCCTCGGTGGGGGCGAGCAGGGATGAGCAGTTCTTC.

The chain uses TRBV2 and TRBJ1-5; the D is unclear. Germline assignment: CDR1 SNHLY and CDR2 FYNNEI. With 5 bases removed from V and 7 bases from J, the gap between germline ends came to 21 bases. This CDR3 region has 16 residues. This CDR3 is CASSSLFEEESQPQHF. Written as DNA, the CDR3 is TGTGCCAGCAGTTCGCTTTTTGAGGAGGAAAGCCAGCCCCAGCATTTT.

The chain couples TRBV7-9 to TRBJ2-2; the match to TRBD1 covers 8 bases. The germline CDR1 and CDR2 sequences are SEHNR and FQNEAQ (reference sequence). The trim removed 4 bases at V and 7 bases at J, leaving 11 bases unmatched. This CDR3 is 16 amino acids long. The CDR3 sequence: CASSSRTGHYLGELFF. The CDR3 region has the DNA TGTGCCAGCAGCTCGAGGACAGGGCATTATCTCGGGGAGCTGTTTTTT.

This clone has just a few counts. The J gene is TRBJ1-2, the V gene TRBV5-1, with D perhaps TRBD1 (5 bases). From germline, CDR1 is SGHRS and CDR2 YFSETQ. Trimming took off 5 bases at V and 0 bases at J, with 8 bases between the two ends. The CDR3 runs 13 residues. The CDR3 DNA reads as TGCGCCAGCAGAATGACAGCTAACTATGGCTACACCTTC. Amino acids: CASRMTANYGYTF.

The rearrangement joins TRBV7-9 to TRBJ2-1, with TRBD1 identical over 8 bases. The V segment lost 4 bases and the J segment 9 bases; nucleotides outside the gene matches: 8. CDR1 and CDR2 (germline): SEHNR, FQNEAQ (reference sequence). The CDR3 is 14 amino acids. CDR3 protein: CASSSRDRGFEQFF. The CDR3 coding sequence is TGTGCCAGCAGCTCCAGAGACAGGGGCTTTGAGCAGTTCTTC. Together with reference TRBV7-9 and TRBJ2-1, the CDR3 gives the full variable domain: DTGVSQNPRHKITKRGQNVTFRCDPISEHNRLYWYRQTLGQGPEFLTYFQNEAQLEKSRLLSDRFSAERPKGSFSTLEIQRTEQGDSAMYLCASSSRDRGFEQFFGPGTRLTVL.

This rearrangement joins TRBV6-1 to TRBJ1-3, with D hard to call. The V gene's germline CDR1 is MNHNS and CDR2 SASEGT. The CDR3 extends over 15 amino acids. The V end was cut by 2 bases, the J end by 2 bases, with 10 bases between. The chain's CDR3 is CASSENQATGNTIYF. CDR3 coding DNA: TGTGCCAGCAGTGAAAACCAGGCTACTGGAAACACCATATATTTT.

V gene TRBV18 combines with J gene TRBJ1-1; possibly TRBD1 for D (5 bases). From germline, CDR1 is KGHSH and CDR2 LQKENI. Trimming took off 2 bases at V and 5 bases at J, with 9 bases between the two ends. The CDR3 totals 13 residues. CDR3: CASSPTQGTEAFF. DNA of the CDR3: TGTGCCAGCTCACCAACCCAGGGAACTGAAGCTTTCTTT.

This chain links TRBV5-6 with TRBJ2-3; TRBD2 matches at 7 bases. The CDR3 is 16 amino acids. The germline V gene encodes CDR1 SGHDT and CDR2 YYEEEE. V shed 4 bases, J shed 0 bases, and the junction held 8 bases outside the gene matches. This chain's CDR3 is CASSRDYHTSTDTQYF. The DNA for the CDR3 is TGTGCCAGCAGCCGGGACTACCATACTAGCACAGATACGCAGTATTTT.

The chain uses TRBV5-1 and TRBJ2-7; the D gene is possibly TRBD2 (7 bases). CDR3 length: 14 amino acids. V shed 6 bases and J shed 0 bases, with 13 bases lying between them. From germline, CDR1 is SGHRS and CDR2 YFSETQ. This CDR3 reads CASNEGGNSYEQYF. CDR3 nucleotide sequence: TGCGCCAGCAACGAGGGGGGGAACTCCTACGAGCAGTACTTC.

The rearrangement links TRBV7-2 to TRBJ2-3; D is ambiguous. This CDR3 region has 15 residues. Per germline, CDR1 SGHTA and CDR2 FQGNSA. The V and J ends lost 1 base and 3 bases respectively, with 11 bases between them. The CDR3, as DNA: TGTGCCAGCAGCTTAGGGGTAGCTTGGACAGATACGCAGTATTTT. Translated, it gives CASSLGVAWTDTQYF.

The rearrangement links TRBV9 to TRBJ1-2, with 9 bases matching TRBD1. The V gene's germline CDR1 is SGDLS and CDR2 YYNGEE. This CDR3 has 14 amino acids. The ends lost 4 bases at V and 7 bases at J; junction bases unmatched: 8. CDR3 amino acids: CASSRTGDALGYTF. CDR3 nucleotide sequence: TGTGCCAGCAGCCGGACAGGGGACGCCCTTGGCTACACCTTC. The full variable domain, completed using reference TRBV9 and TRBJ1-2, is DSGVTQTPKHLITATGQRVTLRCSPRSGDLSVYWYQQSLDQGLQFLIQYYNGEERAKGNILERFSAQQFPDLHSELNLSSLELGDSALYFCASSRTGDALGYTFGSGTRLTVV.

The chain carries TRBV7-3 and TRBJ2-1, with TRBD1 identical over 9 bases. V gave up 1 base and J gave up 5 bases; unmatched junction bases: 15. This CDR3 is built from 19 residues. The germline CDR1 and CDR2 sequences are SGHTA and FQGTGA. The CDR3 reads CASSLMGRSRQGENNEQFF. Here the CDR3 DNA reads TGTGCCAGCAGCTTAATGGGGCGTTCCCGACAGGGGGAAAACAATGAGCAGTTCTTC.

A few counts support this clone. The genes are TRBV18 and TRBJ2-3, with 8 bases identical to TRBD2. The CDR3 length is 16 residues. Trimming at V came to 2 bases and at J to 0 bases, leaving 4 bases not matched to a gene. Per germline, CDR1 KGHSH and CDR2 LQKENI. In DNA, the CDR3 is TGTGCCAGCTCACCAAACGGGAGGGGGAGCACAGATACGCAGTATTTT. It encodes CASSPNGRGSTDTQYF.

Concerning this clone: A read error may account for a junction end that differs from germline. This chain uses TRBV7-9 with TRBJ1-2, with a possible D match to TRBD1 (6 bases). The CDR3 is 17 amino acids. Germline values: CDR1 SEHNR, CDR2 FQNEAQ (reference sequence). CDR3 residues: CSSSLGGLVGISYGYTF. Here the CDR3 DNA reads TGTTCCAGCAGCTTAGGGGGGCTCGTCGGGATCAGCTATGGCTACACCTTC.

The V gene is TRBV20-1, the J gene TRBJ1-2; D is unresolved. Germline assignment: CDR1 DFQATT and CDR2 SNEGSKA (reference sequence). This CDR3 comprises 9 residues. Trimming removed 7 bases from V and 5 bases from J, with 5 bases in between. The CDR3, as DNA: TGCAGTGTCTCGTATGGCTACACCTTC. It translates to CSVSYGYTF.

The V and J genes are TRBV19 and TRBJ2-2, with 7 bases fitting TRBD2. CDR1 and CDR2 (germline): LNHDA, SQIVND (reference sequence). The CDR3 sequence is 15 residues long. V was pared by 6 bases and J by 5 bases, with 9 bases of the junction left unmatched. The CDR3: CASRGAAGVTGELFF. The CDR3 coding sequence is TGTGCCAGTAGAGGGGCTGCGGGAGTAACCGGGGAGCTGTTTTTT.

This clone was observed a few times. The V call is TRBV6-5, the J call TRBJ2-3; tentative D call: TRBD2 (6 bases). CDR1 is MNHEY, CDR2 SVGAGI, per germline. The CDR3 contains 15 residues. The V end lost 0 bases, the J end lost 3 bases, and 10 bases lay between the germline ends. The CDR3, as DNA: TGTGCCAGCAGTTACTCGTGGGGAGGTACAGATACGCAGTATTTT. Translating it yields CASSYSWGGTDTQYF.

V usage is TRBV7-9 and J usage is TRBJ2-3; 7 bases match TRBD2. V gave up 4 bases and J gave up 6 bases; unmatched junction bases: 4. This CDR3 is 13 amino acids long. CDR1 is SEHNR and CDR2 is FQNEAQ in the germline V gene (reference sequence). This chain's CDR3 is CASSWGGVDTQYF. For the CDR3, the DNA is TGTGCCAGCAGCTGGGGAGGGGTCGATACGCAGTATTTT. Looking up the rest from reference TRBV7-9 and TRBJ2-3 gives the full variable domain: DTGVSQNPRHKITKRGQNVTFRCDPISEHNRLYWYRQTLGQGPEFLTYFQNEAQLEKSRLLSDRFSAERPKGSFSTLEIQRTEQGDSAMYLCASSWGGVDTQYFGPGTRLTVL.

CDR3 bases: TGTGGAAGTGAGGAGAACACTGAAGCTTTCTTT. This translates into CGSEENTEAFF. The V call is TRBV28, the J call TRBJ1-1; D unresolved. The CDR3 totals 11 residues. The germline gives CDR1 MDHEN, CDR2 SYDVKM. The full variable domain, in which reference TRBV28 and TRBJ1-1 provide the parts outside the CDR3, is DVKVTQSSRYLVKRTGEKVFLECVQDMDHENMFWYRQDPGLGLRLIYFSYDVKMKEKGDIPEGYSVSREKKERFSLILESASTNQTSMYLCGSEENTEAFFGQGTRLTVV.

J is TRBJ1-1 and V is TRBV2; D possibly corresponds to TRBD1 (6 bases). This CDR3 is built from 10 residues. Germline lookup yields CDR1 SNHLY and CDR2 FYNNEI. The CDR3 here is CALGGVRAFF. DNA of the CDR3: TGTGCTTTAGGGGGTGTACGAGCTTTCTTT.

The rearrangement links TRBV4-3 to TRBJ2-2; D is uncertain. The CDR3 runs 15 residues. The V end lost 1 base, the J end lost 4 bases, and 10 bases lay between the germline ends. CDR1 and CDR2 from the germline V gene are LGHNA and YSLEER. The CDR3 reads CASSQGAIFTGELFF. The CDR3 coding sequence is TGCGCCAGCAGCCAAGGTGCTATCTTCACCGGGGAGCTGTTTTTT.

The J gene is TRBJ2-7, the V gene TRBV7-2; no firm D call. Germline assignment: CDR1 SGHTA and CDR2 FQGNSA. CDR3 length equals 13 residues. Trimming cost V 5 bases and J 2 bases, with 10 bases left between them. The CDR3 is CASSHRQTYEQYF. CDR3 bases: TGTGCCAGCAGCCATCGACAAACCTACGAGCAGTACTTC.

The CDR3 nucleotides are TGCGCCAGCAGATTAGGGACTAGCGGGAGCTACACAGATACGCAGTATTTT. Translated, it gives CASRLGTSGSYTDTQYF. The genes are TRBV5-1 and TRBJ2-3; 14 bases are a match to TRBD2. From germline, CDR1 is SGHRS and CDR2 YFSETQ. This CDR3 contains 17 residues. With 5 bases clipped from V and 2 bases from J, the junction kept 7 bases outside the gene matches.